This TCR beta chain was observed in a study of monozygotic twins with inflammatory bowel disease. As regards this clonotype: Its antigen is not identified.

Overall study results and limits: Those with IBD had lower TCRbeta diversity (inverse Simpson) than their healthy co-twins did.

TCRdb reanalyzed the 5' RACE reads, giving one entry per CDR3 protein sequence and no DNA. In total, the table holds some 150,000 distinct CDR3 sequences. The CDR3 totals 19 residues. Germline CDR1 and CDR2: MNHEY and SVGAGI. The TCR sequence derives from a human donor with ulcerative colitis or Crohn's disease, or a healthy co-twin of an affected twin (not recorded which). The V call is TRBV6-5, the J call TRBJ2-6. What was sequenced was blood. The CDR3 loop is CASSYSIPTTGSGANVLTF.